Reported below is one T cell receptor beta chain. The antigen remains unidentified. The source of the sample is a study of OX40 agonist ivuxolimab in advanced cancers. Study context: Patients were roughly 83% male with ages roughly 23 to 79, mean roughly 64. There were three patients with partial responses, one having hepatocellular carcinoma and two cutaneous melanoma. Study-level findings and limits: CD8+ T cells were the subset that, on average, had more expanded clones than CD4+.

Profiling relied on immunoSEQ multiplex PCR, and the TCRdb table lists in-frame clones only, not all of them. The data contain about 130,000 clones, less than 95% of them singletons. The sequenced sample was CD4+ or CD8+ T cells sorted from blood, obtained in a trial of the OX40 agonist ivuxolimab. The TCR comes from an adult with an advanced solid tumor such as melanoma, head and neck, liver or kidney cancer.

CDR3 DNA: TGTGCCAGCAGCCCTGACAGGGCCAGGAGTGAAAAACTGTTTTTT. Translation gives CASSPDRARSEKLFF. V usage is TRBV6-5 and J usage is TRBJ1-4, with TRBD1 identical over 7 bases. After removal of 6 bases from V and 7 bases from J, the junction contained 11 bases not matched to a gene. Per germline, CDR1 MNHEY and CDR2 SVGAGI. The CDR3 runs 15 residues.